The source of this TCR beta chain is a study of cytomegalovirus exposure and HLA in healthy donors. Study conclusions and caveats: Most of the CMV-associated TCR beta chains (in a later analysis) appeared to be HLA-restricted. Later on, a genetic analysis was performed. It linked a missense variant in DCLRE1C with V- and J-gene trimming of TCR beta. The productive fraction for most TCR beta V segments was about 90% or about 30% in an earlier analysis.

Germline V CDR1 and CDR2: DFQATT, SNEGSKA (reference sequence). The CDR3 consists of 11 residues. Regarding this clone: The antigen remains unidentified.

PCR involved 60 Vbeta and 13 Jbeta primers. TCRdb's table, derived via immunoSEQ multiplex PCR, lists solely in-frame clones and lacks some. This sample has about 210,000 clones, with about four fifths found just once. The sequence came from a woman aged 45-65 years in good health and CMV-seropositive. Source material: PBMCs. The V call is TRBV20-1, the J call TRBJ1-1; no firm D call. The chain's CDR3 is CSPSRNTEAFF. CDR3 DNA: TGCAGCCCCTCGAGGAACACTGAAGCTTTCTTT.